The following is a T cell receptor (beta chain) sequence with its context. This clonotype is large (0.1 to 1%) in its sample. What antigen it recognizes has not been identified. No clone much larger than this one lies a single base away; base qualities are absent. The listed sequencing device is Illumina HiSeq 2500. The public sequencing data were trimmed at Q25 with fastp and processed into clonotypes with MiXCR by TCRdb, which kept only in-frame beta chains. One record per CDR3 amino acid sequence lists the most common genes and DNA. The sample table holds 1,500 to 2,000 distinct CDR3 sequences, of which around a quarter were seen once. The ten largest clones represent 5.7% of the sample. The data stem from a study (dated by TCRdb to about 2017). For the study in its entirety: To characterize human CD8+ TCR repertoires that recognize immunodominant viral antigens, the researchers relied on sequence and structural analyses.

Based on the germline V gene, the CDR1 and CDR2 sequences are KGHDR and SFDVKD. V drops 3 bases and J drops 4 bases, leaving 10 bases in between. From its cysteine to its phenylalanine, the CDR3 spans 14 amino acids. Just CDR3 DNA is preserved here, 42 bases in frame from base 1. What the authors observed across the whole study: Reports indicated that CD8+ TCR repertoires specific to different immunodominant viral antigens were highly diverse and distinct from one another.

This receptor was identified in a female donor. Rearrangement joined TRBV24-1 to TRBJ2-3, and TRBD2 may be the D gene, going by 6 matching bases. The sequenced sample consisted of CD8+ T cells (not recorded whether cultured). The nucleotide sequence is given as TGTGCCACCAGTGATAGACTAGTTCCAGATACGCAGTATTTT. Its translation is CATSDRLVPDTQYF.